Each of the 14 T cell receptor beta chains below was sequenced from the same sample in a study of T-cell reconstitution after alpha-beta-depleted transplantation in children. As it was prepared, the TCRbeta library received unique molecular identifiers. Each CDR3 protein is one row after TCRdb ran MiXCR on the PCR reads. Here the sample spans about 540,000 distinct CDR3 sequences, approximately 16% being singletons. The material sequenced was PBMCs from the stem cell graft donor, taken from the stem cell graft. The source is a human donor who donated a stem cell graft to a child with acute lymphoblastic leukemia.

The V and J genes are TRBV28 and TRBJ2-3; possible D gene TRBD2, 5 bases. CDR1 MDHEN and CDR2 SYDVKM come from the germline V gene. CDR3 length: 18 amino acids. The ends were cut back, 4 bases at V and 0 bases at J, with 20 bases in the middle. CDR3 DNA: TGTGCCAGCAGTTACGTGGGTGGTGCGGGCACTAGCACAGATACGCAGTATTTT. Its protein is CASSYVGGAGTSTDTQYF.

This clonotype was picked up a small number of times. This CDR3 reads CASSQEGRVTSGYTF. The DNA for the CDR3 is TGCGCCAGCAGCCAAGAAGGCAGGGTGACGAGTGGCTACACCTTC. J is TRBJ1-2 and V is TRBV4-1; D is perhaps TRBD1 (5 bases). The CDR3 runs 15 residues. Germline CDR1 and CDR2: MGHRA and YSYEKL. The V and J ends lost 0 bases and 7 bases respectively, with 15 bases between them.

This chain uses TRBV11-1 with TRBJ2-5, with no clear D. V lost 6 bases, J lost 4 bases, and 9 bases lay in between. Germline V lookup: CDR1 SGHAT, CDR2 FQDESV (reference sequence). The CDR3 has 12 residues. The CDR3 loop is CASSTTGETQYF. DNA of the CDR3: TGTGCCAGCAGTACAACCGGAGAGACCCAGTACTTC.

This clonotype was seen more than once but under ten times. CDR3 in DNA: TGCAGTGCTAGCGGGACATTGAATGGCTACACCTTC. Translation gives CSASGTLNGYTF. The chain is built from TRBV20-1 and TRBJ1-2; weak D call: TRBD1 (6 bases). The CDR3 sequence is 12 residues long. CDR1 is DFQATT and CDR2 is SNEGSKA in the germline V gene (reference sequence). V lost 3 bases and J lost 6, with 11 bases in between.

This clonotype was picked up a small number of times. This chain uses TRBV25-1 with TRBJ1-4, with a possible D match to TRBD1 (5 bases). The germline CDR1 and CDR2 sequences are MGHDK and SYGVNS. The CDR3 is 13 residues long. The V end lost 11 bases, the J end lost 8 bases, and 18 bases lay between the germline ends. The CDR3 loop is CAGGGGPDEKLFF. The DNA for the CDR3 is TGTGCCGGTGGGGGAGGGCCGGACGAAAAACTGTTTTTT.

This clonotype was counted at least ten times. The rearrangement links TRBV12-3 or TRBV12-4 to TRBJ2-1; D might be TRBD2 (6 bases). V was cut by 4 bases and J by 3 bases, with 7 bases left in between. The CDR3 extends over 13 amino acids. The CDR3, as DNA: TGTGCCAGCAGTTACGGGAGCTACAATGAGCAGTTCTTC. Translating gives CASSYGSYNEQFF.

This clonotype turned up a few times. CDR3 region: CSVEDTGRGYSGNTIYF. In DNA form, the CDR3 reads TGCAGCGTTGAAGATACGGGCAGGGGTTACTCTGGAAACACCATATATTTT. The V and J genes are TRBV29-1 and TRBJ1-3; tentatively, D is TRBD1 (6 bases). Trimming took 0 bases from V and 0 from J, leaving 15 bases between them. CDR1 is SQVTM and CDR2 is ANQGSEA in the germline V gene. The CDR3 consists of 17 residues.

This sequence joins TRBV25-1 and TRBJ2-2, with D possibly matching TRBD1 (5 bases). Germline V lookup: CDR1 MGHDK, CDR2 SYGVNS. V shed 8 bases and J shed 8 bases, with 9 bases lying between them. The CDR3 is 11 amino acids. In DNA, the CDR3 is TGTGCCAGCGGAAGGGGTGGGGAGCTGTTTTTT. Translated, it gives CASGRGGELFF.

This clonotype showed up just a few times. The V gene is TRBV7-9, the J gene TRBJ1-1; D is perhaps TRBD1 (5 bases). V shed 4 bases and J shed 4 bases, with 10 bases lying between them. The CDR3 has 13 residues. The germline V gene encodes CDR1 SEHNR and CDR2 FQNEAQ (reference sequence). CDR3 bases: TGTGCCAGCAGCTGGGACGCGGGCACTGAAGCTTTCTTT. It codes for CASSWDAGTEAFF.

As to this clonotype: The junction shows a germline mismatch at one end, possibly a read error. This chain joins TRBV19 and TRBJ1-5; possibly TRBD1 for D (5 bases). The CDR3 covers 17 residues. Germline CDR1 and CDR2: LNHDA and SQIVND (reference sequence). The CDR3 here is CASSMWGGGMGNQPQQF. The CDR3 nucleotides read TGTGCCAGTAGTATGTGGGGGGGGGGAATGGGCAATCAGCCCCAGCAATTT.

This clonotype was counted between two and nine times. The chain carries TRBV5-6 and TRBJ2-7; weak D call: TRBD2 (6 bases). CDR1 and CDR2 (germline): SGHDT, YYEEEE. CDR3 length: 15 residues. The V gene lost 0 bases and the J gene lost 5 bases, with 15 bases spanning the gap. In DNA form, the CDR3 reads TGTGCCAGCAGCTTGGTCCGGGGGAGAGGGAACGAGCAGTACTTC. It is translated as CASSLVRGRGNEQYF.

This clonotype has a handful of counts. The rearrangement joins TRBV12-3 or TRBV12-4 to TRBJ1-1, with 10 bases aligning to TRBD1. The J segment lost 4 bases and the V segment lost 6 bases, leaving 8 bases of the junction unmatched. This CDR3 comprises 15 residues. The CDR3 coding sequence is TGTGCCAGCAGGTACGGGGACAGGGGTGGCACTGAAGCTTTCTTT. Protein product: CASRYGDRGGTEAFF.

This sequence joins TRBV9 and TRBJ1-2, with D possibly being TRBD1 (6 bases). V dropped 2 bases and J dropped 7 bases, with 12 bases sitting between them. CDR3 size: 13 residues. Per germline, CDR1 SGDLS and CDR2 YYNGEE. This CDR3 reads CASSVEGRGGYTF. DNA of the CDR3: TGTGCCAGCAGCGTCGAGGGCAGGGGTGGCTACACCTTC.

The rearrangement links TRBV7-6 to TRBJ2-2; a possible D gene is TRBD1 (5 bases). The CDR3 is made up of 13 amino acids. CDR1 is SGHVS, CDR2 FNYEAQ, per germline. Trimming removed 4 bases from V and 5 bases from J, with 8 bases in between. CDR3 residues: CASSYRQTGELFF. The DNA for the CDR3 is TGTGCCAGCAGCTATAGACAGACCGGGGAGCTGTTTTTT.